This T cell receptor beta chain stems from a study of OX40 agonist ivuxolimab in advanced cancers. Trimming removed 2 bases from V and 6 bases from J, with 7 bases in between. The germline V gene encodes CDR1 MNHEY and CDR2 SVGAGI. The CDR3 has 13 residues. The table came from immunoSEQ multiplex PCR; TCRdb's copy has only in-frame clones and leaves some out. The sample has fewer than 50,000 clones, about 87% seen once. This TCR was sampled from an adult with an advanced solid tumor such as melanoma, head and neck, liver or kidney cancer. The rearrangement uses TRBV6-5 and TRBJ2-2; D not resolved. Sequencing was performed on CD4+ or CD8+ T cells sorted from blood, taken in a trial of the OX40 agonist ivuxolimab. The chain's CDR3 is CASSYGTPGELFF. As DNA, the CDR3 is TGTGCCAGCAGTTACGGAACACCCGGGGAGCTGTTTTTT.